The 24 T cell receptor beta chains given below trace back to one sample, sequenced in a study of blood T cells in healthy people across ages. Together with a sample-barcoded 5' primer, a J-beta primer mix was included in a second PCR lasting roughly 6 to 12 cycles. TCRdb itself ran the 5' RACE reads through MiXCR, one entry per CDR3 protein. The sample contains hundreds of thousands of distinct CDR3 sequences, 58% of which appear only once. Material: blood. The receptor source for this set is a man aged 30 to 45 in good health.

A single count supports this clonotype. This sequence joins TRBV29-1 and TRBJ2-3; 12 nucleotides agree with TRBD2. Trimming cost V 0 bases and J 1 base; bases outside gene matches: 8. CDR3 length: 18 amino acids. In germline, CDR1 is SQVTM, CDR2 ANQGSEA. For the CDR3, the DNA is TGCAGCGTTGAAGAAGGGCTAGCGGGGGGGCTTGGCACAGATACGCAGTATTTT. Translation gives CSVEEGLAGGLGTDTQYF.

The chain employs TRBV6-2 or TRBV6-3 and TRBJ2-5; D is ambiguous. V was pared by 6 bases and J by 2 bases, with 10 bases between. Germline CDR1 MNHEY, CDR2 SVGEGT. The CDR3 is made up of 13 amino acids. The CDR3 DNA reads TGTGCCAGCAGCCGCGCGATTCAAGAGACCCAGTACTTC. Protein: CASSRAIQETQYF.

The chain couples TRBV7-9 to TRBJ2-7, with TRBD1 matching 8 bases. J gave up 2 bases and V 5 bases, and 5 bases lay outside the gene matches. This CDR3 is built from 14 residues. The germline gives CDR1 SEHNR, CDR2 FQNEAQ (reference sequence). The DNA for the CDR3 is TGTGCCAGCAGCCACGGGGACAGGCCCTACGAGCAGTACTTC. It is translated as CASSHGDRPYEQYF. Together with reference TRBV7-9 and TRBJ2-7, the CDR3 gives the full variable domain: DTGVSQNPRHKITKRGQNVTFRCDPISEHNRLYWYRQTLGQGPEFLTYFQNEAQLEKSRLLSDRFSAERPKGSFSTLEIQRTEQGDSAMYLCASSHGDRPYEQYFGPGTRLTVT.

The chain uses TRBV20-1 and TRBJ2-4, with TRBD2 as a possible D gene (5 bases). Matching the DNA end better, TRBJ2-7 makes the J call doubtful. Germline CDR1 and CDR2: DFQATT and SNEGSKA (reference sequence). The CDR3 extends over 10 amino acids. DNA of the CDR3: TGCAGTACCGGGATGTACGAGCAGTACTTC. Amino acid sequence: CSTGMYEQYF.

The table lists this clonotype with many counts. Since a much larger clone is just one base distant, this may be a read error. The rearrangement uses TRBV20-1 and TRBJ2-5, with 9 bases fitting TRBD2. The V segment lost 1 base and the J segment 11 bases; nucleotides outside the gene matches: 14. This CDR3 has 15 residues. CDR1 is DFQATT and CDR2 is SNEGSKA in the germline V gene (reference sequence). The CDR3 region has the DNA TGCAGTGCTAGAGGAGCGGGAGGAGATTTGAATGAGCAGTACTTC. Translated, it gives CSARGAGGDLNEQYF.

In its sample, this clonotype was seen once. The chain has TRBV7-2 and TRBJ1-1; no clear D. CDR1 and CDR2 (germline): SGHTA, FQGNSA. Trimming stripped 5 bases from V and 5 bases from J, with 21 bases between. The CDR3 has 16 residues. CDR3 in DNA: TGTGCCAGCAGCGGACTGCATTTGAGGAGATCAACTGAAGCTTTCTTT. Translation gives CASSGLHLRRSTEAFF.

The rearrangement joins TRBV7-9 to TRBJ2-7; TRBD1 or TRBD2 may be the D gene (5 bases each). CDR3 length equals 12 residues. The V gene lost 8 bases and the J gene lost 6 bases, with 14 bases spanning the gap. CDR1 and CDR2 from the germline V gene are SEHNR and FQNEAQ (reference sequence). The CDR3 DNA reads as TGTGCCAGCGCTGGGGGAACACGCGAGCAGTACTTC. Protein product: CASAGGTREQYF.

The rearrangement uses TRBV20-1 and TRBJ1-2, with 10 bases identical to TRBD1. CDR3 length equals 18 residues. With V trimmed by 3 bases and J by 6 bases, 19 bases remained unmatched. The germline V gene encodes CDR1 DFQATT and CDR2 SNEGSKA (reference sequence). CDR3 bases: TGCAGTGCTAGTGGTGGGTCCTCGACAGGGGGCGTCATGCATGGCTACACCTTC. It encodes CSASGGSSTGGVMHGYTF.

This sequence joins TRBV7-2 and TRBJ2-7; no definite D call. Trimming left V 1 base short and J 5 bases short, with 12 bases between. Germline V gene lookup returns CDR1 SGHTA and CDR2 FQGNSA. This CDR3 comprises 14 residues. Written as DNA, the CDR3 is TGTGCCAGCAGCTTAGAGTGGGGATCAAACGAGCAGTACTTC. Residues: CASSLEWGSNEQYF.

This clonotype was seen a few times. The V and J genes are TRBV20-1 and TRBJ1-5; weak D call: TRBD1 (6 bases). The germline V gene encodes CDR1 DFQATT and CDR2 SNEGSKA (reference sequence). With 3 bases removed from V and 3 bases from J, the gap between germline ends came to 12 bases. The length of the CDR3 is 14 residues. CDR3 sequence reads: CSARDGTNNQPQHF. CDR3 nucleotide sequence: TGCAGTGCTAGGGACGGGACAAACAATCAGCCCCAGCATTTT.

V and J are TRBV15 and TRBJ1-6; possibly TRBD1 for D (5 bases). CDR3 length equals 14 residues. Germline V gene data show CDR1 as LNHNV and CDR2 as YYDKDF (reference sequence). Trimming stripped 5 bases from V and 10 bases from J, with 15 bases between. DNA for the CDR3: TGTGCCACCAGCGGGGGGAGAGGTTGCTCACCCCTCCACTTT. Translating gives CATSGGRGCSPLHF.

This chain uses TRBV6-2 or TRBV6-3 with TRBJ1-2; D uncertain. There are 13 residues in the CDR3. V lost 11 bases and J 1 base, leaving 14 bases between the germline ends. The V gene's germline CDR1 is MNHEY and CDR2 SVGEGT. The DNA for the CDR3 is TGTGCCGGCGCATGGACGGGTAACTATGGCTACACCTTC. This sequence encodes CAGAWTGNYGYTF.

The rearrangement links TRBV7-2 to TRBJ2-5, with a weak D call TRBD2 (5 bases). Germline loops: CDR1 SGHTA, CDR2 FQGNSA. This CDR3 is 14 amino acids long. The germline V and J ends were trimmed by 1 base and 11 bases, with 17 bases remaining between them. The DNA for the CDR3 is TGTGCCAGCAGCTTAGTTCCGGGAACGAAAGAGCAGTACTTC. It codes for CASSLVPGTKEQYF.

Here the CDR3 reads CASRPGPRWYEQFF. CDR3 DNA: TGTGCCAGCAGACCGGGACCCCGGTGGTATGAGCAGTTCTTC. The chain has TRBV27 and TRBJ2-1, with D perhaps given as TRBD1 or TRBD2 (5 bases each). CDR3 size: 14 residues. Germline V gene data show CDR1 as MNHEY and CDR2 as SMNVEV (reference sequence). V was shortened by 6 bases and J by 8 bases, with 17 bases between the two germline ends.

This rearrangement joins TRBV29-1 to TRBJ1-2, with a possible D match to TRBD1 (6 bases). Trimming left V 6 bases short and J 7 bases short, with 18 bases between. CDR1 and CDR2 from the germline V gene are SQVTM and ANQGSEA. There are 13 residues in the CDR3. The CDR3 DNA reads as TGCAGCGTAGATTCCCGAGGGGGGGGTGGCTACACCTTC. It specifies CSVDSRGGGGYTF.

The chain couples TRBV20-1 to TRBJ2-3; D not certain. Germline V gives CDR1 DFQATT, CDR2 SNEGSKA (reference sequence). This CDR3 has 14 residues. V dropped 0 bases and J dropped 0 bases, with 7 bases sitting between them. Here the CDR3 DNA reads TGCAGTGCTAGAGAACAGCCTAGCACAGATACGCAGTATTTT. The encoded protein is CSAREQPSTDTQYF.

The CDR3 region has the DNA TGTGCCATCAGTGCCCGACAGGGTTTTGATGAAAAACTGTTTTTT. As protein: CAISARQGFDEKLFF. The rearrangement links TRBV10-3 to TRBJ1-4, with TRBD1 matching over 7 bases. The length of the CDR3 is 15 residues. V shed 4 bases, J shed 6 bases, and the junction held 8 bases outside the gene matches. The germline V gene encodes CDR1 ENHRY and CDR2 SYGVKD.

The chain joins TRBV5-1 to TRBJ2-5; 11 positions agree with TRBD2. The CDR3 has 16 residues. V dropped 4 bases and J dropped 11; count of bases not matched to a gene: 16. CDR1 is SGHRS, CDR2 YFSETQ, per germline. The CDR3 protein is CASSPYASGRTGEQYF. In DNA, the CDR3 is TGCGCCAGCAGCCCTTATGCTAGCGGGAGGACCGGTGAGCAGTACTTC.

This rearrangement joins TRBV5-1 to TRBJ2-5; 9 nucleotides agree with TRBD1. Trimming at V came to 10 bases and at J to 3 bases, leaving 25 bases not matched to a gene. The CDR3 length is 19 residues. CDR1 SGHRS and CDR2 YFSETQ come from the germline V gene. The CDR3 nucleotides are TGCGCCGGCAAAAGGTGGATTGTTACGGGACAGGGTGAAGAAGAGACCCAGTACTTC. Translated, it gives CAGKRWIVTGQGEEETQYF. Full variable domain (remainder filled in from reference TRBV5-1 and TRBJ2-5): KAGVTQTPRYLIKTRGQQVTLSCSPISGHRSVSWYQQTPGQGLQFLFEYFSETQRNKGNFPGRFSGRQFSNSRSEMNVSTLELGDSALYLCAGKRWIVTGQGEEETQYFGPGTRLLVL.

This clonotype occurred once. The chain has TRBV6-2 or TRBV6-3 and TRBJ2-5; 13 positions agree with TRBD2. The J call is doubtful: the DNA matches TRBJ2-7 better. This CDR3 is 15 amino acids long. The germline V gene encodes CDR1 MNHEY and CDR2 SVGEGT. The CDR3 sequence: CASSYFGLAGDEQYF. Here the CDR3 DNA reads TGTGCCAGCAGTTACTTCGGACTAGCGGGAGACGAGCAGTACTTC.

V is TRBV5-1 and J is TRBJ2-3; TRBD1 or TRBD2 may be the D gene (5 bases each). The CDR3 totals 17 residues. Germline-derived CDR1 and CDR2 are SGHRS and YFSETQ. V dropped 0 bases and J dropped 0 bases, with 14 bases sitting between them. The chain's CDR3 is CASSLGLGASSTDTQYF. In DNA, the CDR3 is TGCGCCAGCAGCTTGGGGCTCGGGGCCTCTAGCACAGATACGCAGTATTTT. Full variable domain (rest looked up from reference TRBV5-1 and TRBJ2-3): KAGVTQTPRYLIKTRGQQVTLSCSPISGHRSVSWYQQTPGQGLQFLFEYFSETQRNKGNFPGRFSGRQFSNSRSEMNVSTLELGDSALYLCASSLGLGASSTDTQYFGPGTRLTVL.

The chain joins TRBV29-1 to TRBJ2-1; D uncertain. V was cut by 4 bases and J by 6 bases, with 16 bases left in between. The germline CDR1 and CDR2 sequences are SQVTM and ANQGSEA. This CDR3 comprises 14 residues. CDR3 amino acids: CSVGGRTYGNEQFF. In DNA, the CDR3 is TGCAGCGTTGGCGGCAGGACCTACGGCAATGAGCAGTTCTTC.

J is TRBJ2-7 and V is TRBV7-9; D call uncertain. CDR3 length: 12 residues. Germline values: CDR1 SEHNR, CDR2 FQNEAQ (reference sequence). Trimming took off 6 bases at V and 6 bases at J, with 12 bases between the two ends. The CDR3 reads CASRTETCEQYF. DNA of the CDR3: TGTGCCAGCAGAACCGAGACCTGCGAGCAGTACTTC.

This chain joins TRBV6-5 and TRBJ2-7; D possibly corresponds to TRBD1 (6 bases). Germline lookup yields CDR1 MNHEY and CDR2 SVGAGI. Trimming stripped 6 bases from V and 5 bases from J, with 8 bases between. The CDR3 runs to 11 residues. CDR3 residues: CASRQGHEQYF. The DNA of the CDR3 is TGTGCCAGCAGACAGGGTCACGAGCAGTACTTC.